This TCR beta chain was documented in a study of blood T cell repertoires in COVID-19 (TCRdb year 2020). Regarding the research as a whole: Samples from collaborators originated in the United States, Italy and Spain and spanned both the acute and convalescent phases of COVID-19. Samples were obtained from the ongoing ImmuneRACE study (first 160 participants) and from approximately 1,200 subjects provided by 6 global collaborators. The material from the prospective study consisted of cDNA or gDNA derived from T cells, B-cell-depleted T cells, or PBMCs. The repertoires were released in a freely available public database meant as a resource for research on the immune response to SARS-CoV-2. Where HLA class I and class II types were available, the types were taken from metadata supplied by the sample provider, not from assay-based typing. Subjects who had been exposed to COVID-19, were actively infected with it, or had recovered from it provided the deeply sampled blood TCRbeta repertoires that made up the dataset. Sample metadata almost always included a de-identified subject ID, COVID-19 status, age in years and sex. Results and caveats for the whole study, not just this receptor: How much clinical and demographic metadata was included differed by source and by participant, and the metadata was provided uncurated.

About this clone itself: There is no known antigen for this receptor. Per-base qualities were not stored, and no clone one base away is much larger.

The immunoSEQ Assay, a bias-controlled multiplex PCR, was used to amplify TCRbeta CDR3 regions from genomic DNA. On the study's bioinformatics: The number of nucleated cells in each sample was estimated by amplification of reference gene primers within the assay. To quantify the absolute abundance of each unique TCRbeta CDR3 rearrangement, sequence reads were collapsed and filtered. For each sample, productive Simpson clonality was calculated as the square root of Simpson's diversity index over productive rearrangements. TCRdb stores this immuneACCESS table with in-frame sequences only. Part of the clones is absent; in the studies checked, under half of the shortfall reflects unresolved V genes, and no reason is known for the rest. That table furnishes V, J and clone size, whereas the DNA furnished D and trimming. The sample includes 65,000 to 80,000 clones, with over 85% observed a single time. The ten biggest clones cover approximately 4.2% of the sample.

Each collaborating institution followed its own protocols to collect whole blood in K2EDTA tubes. For TCRbeta analysis, collaborators shipped samples as frozen whole blood, isolated PBMCs, or DNA extracted from either of those sample types. This TCR was recovered from a man between 45 and 60 years old with active COVID-19. Material for sequencing was peripheral blood.

The DNA reads as follows: TGTGCCAGCTTGCGGGAGGTCTCCAATGAGCAGTTCTTC. It codes for CASLREVSNEQFF. The chain couples TRBV2 to TRBJ2-1; the central 8 bases match TRBD2. Looking up the germline V gene yields CDR1 SNHLY and CDR2 FYNNEI. Measured from the cysteine to the phenylalanine, the CDR3 is 13 residues long. The CDR3 DNA has 39 bases and is translated from base 1. The germline V and J ends show losses of 8 bases and 6 bases respectively, and no gene match explains 6 bases of the junction. The reference TRBV2 and TRBJ2-1 proteins fill in what lies around the CDR3, so the full variable domain reads EPEVTQTPSHQVTQMGQEVILRCVPISNHLYFYWYRQILGQKVEFLVSFYNNEISEKSEIFDDQFSVERPDGSNFTLKIRSTKLEDSAMYFCASLREVSNEQFFGPGTRLTVL.